Presented here are 3 T cell receptor beta chains from one specimen sequenced in a study of blood T cell repertoires in COVID-19. Generated by immunoSEQ multiplex PCR, the TCRdb table keeps only in-frame clones and is missing some. The table has approximately 210,000 clones, roughly 90% seen once. The specimen sequenced was PBMCs or T cells enriched from blood (not recorded which). All receptors derive from a woman aged 25 to 45 who had recovered from COVID-19.

The chain couples TRBV5-1 to TRBJ1-2; D remains unclear. CDR1 is SGHRS and CDR2 is YFSETQ in the germline V gene. V gave up 4 bases and J gave up 2 bases, with 12 bases separating them. This CDR3 region has 14 residues. The CDR3 DNA sequence: TGCGCCAGCAGCCTAAACCCGGAGAACTATGGCTACACCTTC. This encodes CASSLNPENYGYTF.

This clone appeared a few times. The rearrangement joins TRBV7-2 to TRBJ2-2; D might be TRBD1 (6 bases). Trimming removed 0 bases from V and 1 base from J, with 9 bases in between. CDR3 length equals 16 residues. Per the germline V gene, CDR1 is SGHTA and CDR2 is FQGNSA. The CDR3 protein is CASSLARTENTGELFF. The DNA of the CDR3 is TGTGCCAGCAGCTTAGCGCGGACAGAGAACACCGGGGAGCTGTTTTTT.

This chain joins TRBV27 and TRBJ1-1; 10 bases are a match to TRBD1. The J segment lost 11 bases and the V segment lost 6 bases, leaving 24 bases of the junction unmatched. This CDR3 has 18 residues. The V gene's germline CDR1 is MNHEY and CDR2 SMNVEV (reference sequence). The CDR3 region has the DNA TGTGCCAGCAGGCCCCTCCCGGGACAGGGGCCTCTAAGGGACTCGGCTTTCTTT. It is translated as CASRPLPGQGPLRDSAFF.